The following is a TCR beta chain sequence with its context. Its antigen is not identified. The sample is drawn from a study of Tregs in tolerant kidney transplant recipients. General study results and limits: Validation in larger populations is needed because few patients were studied. Antigen-driven expansion was suggested because donor-specific Tregs expanded more than all Tregs in tolerant patients. Nucleotide sequences could not be compared across some patients' samples due to primer changes.

Related graft donors supplied nonmyeloablative bone marrow transplants, and mixed chimerism was transient. Unstimulated Tregs (CD4+CD25+CD127-) and CD4+CD25- non-Tregs were sorted from PBMCs. Libraries were prepared by immunoSEQ multiplex PCR; TCRdb keeps only in-frame clonotypes and omits some of them. The sample lists 75,000 to 100,000 clones; 93% were seen once. Trimming removed 2 bases from V and 9 bases from J; junction bases left unmatched: 13. Germline CDR1 reads SGHTA; CDR2 reads FQGTGA. CDR3 length: 17 amino acids. The sequences come from CD4+ T cells from blood (PBMCs), collected 12 months after the transplant. This TCR was sampled from a human patient who received a combined kidney and bone marrow transplant. Some T cells may originate from the graft donor. V usage is TRBV7-3 and J usage is TRBJ2-1; 10 nucleotides match TRBD2. The CDR3 DNA reads as TGTGCCAGCAGCTTACATTCGGCAGCGGGGGGGCGTTTTGAGCAGTTCTTC. Protein sequence: CASSLHSAAGGRFEQFF.